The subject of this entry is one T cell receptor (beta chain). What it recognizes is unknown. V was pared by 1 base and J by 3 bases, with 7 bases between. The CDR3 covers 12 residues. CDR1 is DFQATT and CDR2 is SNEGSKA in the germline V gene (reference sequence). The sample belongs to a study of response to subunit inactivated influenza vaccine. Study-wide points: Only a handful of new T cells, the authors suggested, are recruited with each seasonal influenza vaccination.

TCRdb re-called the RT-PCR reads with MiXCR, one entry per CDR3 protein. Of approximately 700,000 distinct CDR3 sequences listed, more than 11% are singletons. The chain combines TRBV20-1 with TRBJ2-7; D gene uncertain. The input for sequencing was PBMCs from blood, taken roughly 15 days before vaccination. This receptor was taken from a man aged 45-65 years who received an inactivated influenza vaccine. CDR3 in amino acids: CSARGTIYEQYF. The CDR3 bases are TGCAGTGCTAGAGGGACCATCTACGAGCAGTACTTC.